This T cell receptor beta chain was retrieved from a study of blood T cells in healthy people across ages. Findings and limits, study-wide: Fewer expanded clones and more diversity marked long-lived versus aged donors.

Healthy Caucasian individuals from Russia aged roughly 6 to 100 were enrolled as donors. With a J-beta primer mix and a sample-barcoded 5' primer, a second PCR ran 7 to 11 cycles. TCRdb ran MiXCR on the 5' RACE reads and lists one entry per CDR3 protein. The data hold approximately 2,000,000 distinct CDR3 sequences, with roughly 43% observed a single time. About this clonotype: As yet, its antigen is unknown. A read error may be the cause here, since a much bigger clone is one base away.

Germline CDR1 and CDR2: SGHTA and FQGTGA. This CDR3 is built from 15 residues. V and J are TRBV7-3 and TRBJ2-7; 7 bases agree with TRBD2. The TCR comes from a human donor in good health. Source material: blood. The CDR3, as DNA: TGTGCCGGCAGCCTCCAAGCGGGGCCCTCCTACGAGCAGTACTTC. It codes for CAGSLQAGPSYEQYF.